This note documents a single T cell receptor (beta chain) sequence. The antigen remains undetermined. The data stem from a study of shared clonotypes between healthy human individuals. The DNA input per sorted-subset replicate PCR was 200 ng, corresponding to around 28,000 T cell genomes. In the original analysis: ImmunoSEQ sequences covered only the junction and lacked quality scores; filtering therefore differed. Generated by immunoSEQ multiplex PCR, the TCRdb table keeps only in-frame clones and is missing some. V and J calls and clone size follow that table, whereas D and trimming were derived from the DNA. Found here are roughly 2,500,000 clones, more than 85% of them singletons; the top ten hold 0.36%. Study findings and constraints: What naive subsets generally showed was a larger estimated richness than memory subsets showed.

The CDR3 is 14 amino acids. Germline V CDR1 and CDR2: MDHEN, SYDVKM. V lost 5 bases, J lost 0 bases, and 10 bases lay in between. What was sequenced was naive CD4+ T cells from PBMCs. Subset indicated: CD45RA+ positively selected. The sequence was collected from a man younger than 35 in good health. Some clones in this sample may be carry-over from other donors' samples. The chain uses TRBV28 and TRBJ1-2; no reliable D call. The DNA for the CDR3 is TGTGCCAGCAGTGAGGGAGGGACTAACTATGGCTACACCTTC. It yields the protein CASSEGGTNYGYTF.